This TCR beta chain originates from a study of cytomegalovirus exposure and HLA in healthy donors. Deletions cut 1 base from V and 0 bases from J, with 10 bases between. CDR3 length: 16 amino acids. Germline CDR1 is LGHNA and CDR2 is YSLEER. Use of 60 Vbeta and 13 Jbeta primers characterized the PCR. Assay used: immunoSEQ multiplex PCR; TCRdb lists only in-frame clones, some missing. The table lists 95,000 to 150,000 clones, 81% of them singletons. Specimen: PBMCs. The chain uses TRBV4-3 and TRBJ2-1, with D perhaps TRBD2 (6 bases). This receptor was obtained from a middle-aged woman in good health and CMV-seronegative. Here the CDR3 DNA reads TGCGCCAGCAGCCAAGGTCGGGGGAGCTCCTACAATGAGCAGTTCTTC. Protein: CASSQGRGSSYNEQFF.